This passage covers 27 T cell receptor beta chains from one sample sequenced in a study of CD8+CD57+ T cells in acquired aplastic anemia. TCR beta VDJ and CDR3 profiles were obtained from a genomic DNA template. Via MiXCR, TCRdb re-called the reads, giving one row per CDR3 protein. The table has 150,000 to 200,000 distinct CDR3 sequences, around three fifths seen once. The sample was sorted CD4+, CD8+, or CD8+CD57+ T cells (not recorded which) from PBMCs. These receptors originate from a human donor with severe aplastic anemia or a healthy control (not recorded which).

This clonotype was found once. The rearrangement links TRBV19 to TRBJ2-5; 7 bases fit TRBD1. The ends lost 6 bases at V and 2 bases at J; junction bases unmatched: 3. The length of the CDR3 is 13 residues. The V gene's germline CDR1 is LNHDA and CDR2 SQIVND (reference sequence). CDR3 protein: CASRRTGQETQYF. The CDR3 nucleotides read TGTGCCAGTAGGCGGACAGGACAAGAGACCCAGTACTTC.

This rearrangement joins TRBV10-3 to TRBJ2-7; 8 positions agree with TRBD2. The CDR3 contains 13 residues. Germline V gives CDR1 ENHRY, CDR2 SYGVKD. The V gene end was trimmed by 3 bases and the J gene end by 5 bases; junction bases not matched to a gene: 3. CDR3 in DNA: TGTGCCATCAGTGAAGGTAGCGGGAACGAGCAGTACTTC. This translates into CAISEGSGNEQYF.

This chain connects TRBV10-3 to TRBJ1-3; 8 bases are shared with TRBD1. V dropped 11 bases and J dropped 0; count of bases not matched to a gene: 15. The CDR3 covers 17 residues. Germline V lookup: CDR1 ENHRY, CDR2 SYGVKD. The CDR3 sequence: CASRDRTATSSGNTIYF. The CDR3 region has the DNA TGTGCCTCCCGGGACAGGACTGCCACCAGCTCTGGAAACACCATATATTTT.

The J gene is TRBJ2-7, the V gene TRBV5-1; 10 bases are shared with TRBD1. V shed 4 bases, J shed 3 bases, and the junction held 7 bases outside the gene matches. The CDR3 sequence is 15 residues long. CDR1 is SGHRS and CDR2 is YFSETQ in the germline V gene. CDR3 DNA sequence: TGCGCCAGCAGCGCCGGGACAGGGGATGGCTACGAGCAGTACTTC. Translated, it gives CASSAGTGDGYEQYF.

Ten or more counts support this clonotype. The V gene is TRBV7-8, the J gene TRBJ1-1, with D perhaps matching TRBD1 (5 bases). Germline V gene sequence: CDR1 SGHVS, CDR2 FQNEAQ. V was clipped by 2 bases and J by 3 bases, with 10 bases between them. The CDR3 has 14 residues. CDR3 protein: CASSLIGGDTEAFF. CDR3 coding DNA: TGTGCCAGCAGCTTAATTGGAGGGGACACTGAAGCTTTCTTT.

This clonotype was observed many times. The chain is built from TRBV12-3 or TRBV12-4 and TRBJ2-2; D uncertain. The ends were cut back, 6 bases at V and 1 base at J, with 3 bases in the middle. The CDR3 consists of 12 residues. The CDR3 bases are TGTGCCAGCAGCAGGAACACCGGGGAGCTGTTTTTT. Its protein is CASSRNTGELFF.

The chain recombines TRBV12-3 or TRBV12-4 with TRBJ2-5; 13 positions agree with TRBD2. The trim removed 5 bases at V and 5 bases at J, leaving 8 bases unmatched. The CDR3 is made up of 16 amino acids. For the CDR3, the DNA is TGTGCCAGCAGTGAACTAGCGGGGGGGTGGGAGGAGACCCAGTACTTC. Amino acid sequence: CASSELAGGWEETQYF.

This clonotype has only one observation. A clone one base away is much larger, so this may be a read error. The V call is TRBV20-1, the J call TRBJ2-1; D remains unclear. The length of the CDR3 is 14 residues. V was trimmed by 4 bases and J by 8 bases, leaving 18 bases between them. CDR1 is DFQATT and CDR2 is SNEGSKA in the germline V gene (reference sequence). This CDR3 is CSATLGGEGDEQFF. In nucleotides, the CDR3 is TGCAGTGCTACTTTAGGTGGGGAAGGCGATGAGCAGTTCTTC.

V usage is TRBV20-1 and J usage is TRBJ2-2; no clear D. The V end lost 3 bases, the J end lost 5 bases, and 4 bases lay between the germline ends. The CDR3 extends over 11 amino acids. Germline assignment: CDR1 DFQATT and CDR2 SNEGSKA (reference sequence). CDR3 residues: CSARRTGELFF. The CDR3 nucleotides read TGCAGTGCTAGGAGGACCGGGGAGCTGTTTTTT.

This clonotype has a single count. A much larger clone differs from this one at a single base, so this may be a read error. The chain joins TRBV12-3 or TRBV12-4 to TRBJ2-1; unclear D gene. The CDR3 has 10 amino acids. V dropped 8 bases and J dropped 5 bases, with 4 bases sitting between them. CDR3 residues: CASGNNEQFF. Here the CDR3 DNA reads TGTGCCAGCGGGAACAATGAGCAGTTCTTC.

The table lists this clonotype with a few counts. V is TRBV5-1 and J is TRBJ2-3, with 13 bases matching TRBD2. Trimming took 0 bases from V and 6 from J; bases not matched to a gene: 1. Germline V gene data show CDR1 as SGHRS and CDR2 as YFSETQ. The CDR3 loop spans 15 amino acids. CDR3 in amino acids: CASSLEGLAGDTQYF. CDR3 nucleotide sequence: TGCGCCAGCAGCTTGGAGGGACTAGCGGGGGATACGCAGTATTTT.

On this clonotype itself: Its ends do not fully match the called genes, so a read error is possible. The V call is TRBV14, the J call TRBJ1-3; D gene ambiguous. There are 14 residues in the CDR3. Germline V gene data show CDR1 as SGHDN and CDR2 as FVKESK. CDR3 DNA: TGTGCCAGCAGCAGACGGAACTCTGGAAACACCTTATATTTT. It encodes CASSRRNSGNTLYF.

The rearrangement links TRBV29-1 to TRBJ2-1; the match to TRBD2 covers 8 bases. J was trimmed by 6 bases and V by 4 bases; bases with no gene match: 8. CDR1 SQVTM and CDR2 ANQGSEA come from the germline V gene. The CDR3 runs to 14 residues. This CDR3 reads CSVVQRERGNEQFF. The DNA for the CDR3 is TGCAGCGTTGTCCAGCGGGAGAGGGGCAATGAGCAGTTCTTC.

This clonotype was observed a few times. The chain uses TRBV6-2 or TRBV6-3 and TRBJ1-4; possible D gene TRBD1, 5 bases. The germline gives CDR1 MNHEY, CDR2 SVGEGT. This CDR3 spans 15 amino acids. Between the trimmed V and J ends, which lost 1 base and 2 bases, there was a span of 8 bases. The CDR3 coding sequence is TGTGCCAGCAGTTACTTGTGGGGGACTAATGAAAAACTGTTTTTT. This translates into CASSYLWGTNEKLFF.

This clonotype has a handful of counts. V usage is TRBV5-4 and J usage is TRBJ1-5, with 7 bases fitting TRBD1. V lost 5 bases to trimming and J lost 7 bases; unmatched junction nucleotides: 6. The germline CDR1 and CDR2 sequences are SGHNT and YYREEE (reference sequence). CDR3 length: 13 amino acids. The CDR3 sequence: CASRTTGNQPQHF. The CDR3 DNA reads TGTGCCAGCAGGACGACAGGGAACCAGCCCCAGCATTTT.

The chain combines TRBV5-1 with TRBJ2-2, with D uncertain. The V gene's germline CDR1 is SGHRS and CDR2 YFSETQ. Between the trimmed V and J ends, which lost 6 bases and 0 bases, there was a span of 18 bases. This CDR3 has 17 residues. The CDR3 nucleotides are TGCGCCAGCAAAATCGCAGGATCTGCGGCGAACACCGGGGAGCTGTTTTTT. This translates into CASKIAGSAANTGELFF.

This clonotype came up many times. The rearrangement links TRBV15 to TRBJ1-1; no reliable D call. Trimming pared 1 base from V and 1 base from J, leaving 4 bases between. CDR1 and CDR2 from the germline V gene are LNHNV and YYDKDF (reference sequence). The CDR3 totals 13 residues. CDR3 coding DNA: TGTGCCACCAGCAGAGTTCAGAACACTGAAGCTTTCTTT. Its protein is CATSRVQNTEAFF.

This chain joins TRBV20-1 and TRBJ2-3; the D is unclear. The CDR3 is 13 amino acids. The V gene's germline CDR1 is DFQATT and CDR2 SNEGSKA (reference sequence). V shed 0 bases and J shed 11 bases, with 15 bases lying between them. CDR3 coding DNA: TGCAGTGCTAGAGATCTGGTAGCCGGCGGGCAGTATTTT. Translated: CSARDLVAGGQYF.

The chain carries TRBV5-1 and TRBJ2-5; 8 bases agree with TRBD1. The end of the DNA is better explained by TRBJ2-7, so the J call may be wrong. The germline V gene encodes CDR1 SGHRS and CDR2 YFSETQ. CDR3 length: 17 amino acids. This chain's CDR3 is CASSPQVLGQVTYEQYF. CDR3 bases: TGCGCCAGCAGCCCCCAAGTTCTGGGACAGGTGACCTACGAGCAGTACTTC.

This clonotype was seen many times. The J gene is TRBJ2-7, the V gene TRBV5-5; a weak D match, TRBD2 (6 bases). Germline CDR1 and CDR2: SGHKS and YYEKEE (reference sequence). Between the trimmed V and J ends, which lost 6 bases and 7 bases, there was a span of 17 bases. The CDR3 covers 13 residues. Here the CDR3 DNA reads TGTGCCAGCACCCTGAACCCGGCGGGAGAGCAGTACTTC. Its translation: CASTLNPAGEQYF.

CDR3 sequence: CASSLNQGRGYTF. Written as DNA, the CDR3 is TGTGCCAGCAGCCTGAACCAAGGGCGCGGCTACACCTTC. The chain recombines TRBV7-3 with TRBJ1-2; D not resolved. Germline values: CDR1 SGHTA, CDR2 FQGTGA. V lost 5 bases, J lost 8 bases, and 15 bases lay in between. The CDR3 is 13 residues long.

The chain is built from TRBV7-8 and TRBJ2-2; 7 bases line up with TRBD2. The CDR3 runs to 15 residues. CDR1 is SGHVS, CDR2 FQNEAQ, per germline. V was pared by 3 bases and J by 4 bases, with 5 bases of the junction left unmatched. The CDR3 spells CASSLGTTSTGELFF. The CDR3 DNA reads TGTGCCAGCAGCTTGGGGACTACGTCCACCGGGGAGCTGTTTTTT.

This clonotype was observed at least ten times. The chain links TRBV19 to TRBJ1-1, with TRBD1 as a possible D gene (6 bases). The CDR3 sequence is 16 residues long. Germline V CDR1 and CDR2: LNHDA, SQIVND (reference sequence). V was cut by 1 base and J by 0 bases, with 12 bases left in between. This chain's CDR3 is CASSIGTATMNTEAFF. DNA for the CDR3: TGTGCCAGTAGTATAGGGACAGCCACTATGAACACTGAAGCTTTCTTT.

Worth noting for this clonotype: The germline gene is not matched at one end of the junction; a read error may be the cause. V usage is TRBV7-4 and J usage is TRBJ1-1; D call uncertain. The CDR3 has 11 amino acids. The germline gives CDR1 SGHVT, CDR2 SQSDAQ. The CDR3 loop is CAGSYLTEAFF. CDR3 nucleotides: TGTGCCGGCAGCTACCTCACTGAAGCTTTCTTT.

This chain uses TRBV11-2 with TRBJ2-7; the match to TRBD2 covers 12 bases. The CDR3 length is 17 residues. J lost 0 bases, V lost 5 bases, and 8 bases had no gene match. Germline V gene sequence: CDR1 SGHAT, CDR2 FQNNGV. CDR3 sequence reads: CASSLGTSGRSSYEQYF. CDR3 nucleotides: TGTGCCAGCAGCCTCGGGACTAGCGGGCGCTCCTCCTACGAGCAGTACTTC.

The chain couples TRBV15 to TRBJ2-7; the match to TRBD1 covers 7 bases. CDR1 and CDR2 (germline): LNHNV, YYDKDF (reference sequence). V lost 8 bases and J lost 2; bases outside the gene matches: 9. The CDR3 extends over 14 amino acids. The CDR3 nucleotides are TGTGCCACCCGCGACAGGGAGAGAACCTACGAGCAGTACTTC. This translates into CATRDRERTYEQYF.

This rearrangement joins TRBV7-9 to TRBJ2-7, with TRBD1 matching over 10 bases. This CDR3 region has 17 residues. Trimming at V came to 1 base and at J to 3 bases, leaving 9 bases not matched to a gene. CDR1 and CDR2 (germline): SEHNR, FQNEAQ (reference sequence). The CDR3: CASSLVIGTGANYEQYF. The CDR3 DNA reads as TGTGCCAGCAGCTTAGTGATTGGGACAGGGGCGAACTACGAGCAGTACTTC.